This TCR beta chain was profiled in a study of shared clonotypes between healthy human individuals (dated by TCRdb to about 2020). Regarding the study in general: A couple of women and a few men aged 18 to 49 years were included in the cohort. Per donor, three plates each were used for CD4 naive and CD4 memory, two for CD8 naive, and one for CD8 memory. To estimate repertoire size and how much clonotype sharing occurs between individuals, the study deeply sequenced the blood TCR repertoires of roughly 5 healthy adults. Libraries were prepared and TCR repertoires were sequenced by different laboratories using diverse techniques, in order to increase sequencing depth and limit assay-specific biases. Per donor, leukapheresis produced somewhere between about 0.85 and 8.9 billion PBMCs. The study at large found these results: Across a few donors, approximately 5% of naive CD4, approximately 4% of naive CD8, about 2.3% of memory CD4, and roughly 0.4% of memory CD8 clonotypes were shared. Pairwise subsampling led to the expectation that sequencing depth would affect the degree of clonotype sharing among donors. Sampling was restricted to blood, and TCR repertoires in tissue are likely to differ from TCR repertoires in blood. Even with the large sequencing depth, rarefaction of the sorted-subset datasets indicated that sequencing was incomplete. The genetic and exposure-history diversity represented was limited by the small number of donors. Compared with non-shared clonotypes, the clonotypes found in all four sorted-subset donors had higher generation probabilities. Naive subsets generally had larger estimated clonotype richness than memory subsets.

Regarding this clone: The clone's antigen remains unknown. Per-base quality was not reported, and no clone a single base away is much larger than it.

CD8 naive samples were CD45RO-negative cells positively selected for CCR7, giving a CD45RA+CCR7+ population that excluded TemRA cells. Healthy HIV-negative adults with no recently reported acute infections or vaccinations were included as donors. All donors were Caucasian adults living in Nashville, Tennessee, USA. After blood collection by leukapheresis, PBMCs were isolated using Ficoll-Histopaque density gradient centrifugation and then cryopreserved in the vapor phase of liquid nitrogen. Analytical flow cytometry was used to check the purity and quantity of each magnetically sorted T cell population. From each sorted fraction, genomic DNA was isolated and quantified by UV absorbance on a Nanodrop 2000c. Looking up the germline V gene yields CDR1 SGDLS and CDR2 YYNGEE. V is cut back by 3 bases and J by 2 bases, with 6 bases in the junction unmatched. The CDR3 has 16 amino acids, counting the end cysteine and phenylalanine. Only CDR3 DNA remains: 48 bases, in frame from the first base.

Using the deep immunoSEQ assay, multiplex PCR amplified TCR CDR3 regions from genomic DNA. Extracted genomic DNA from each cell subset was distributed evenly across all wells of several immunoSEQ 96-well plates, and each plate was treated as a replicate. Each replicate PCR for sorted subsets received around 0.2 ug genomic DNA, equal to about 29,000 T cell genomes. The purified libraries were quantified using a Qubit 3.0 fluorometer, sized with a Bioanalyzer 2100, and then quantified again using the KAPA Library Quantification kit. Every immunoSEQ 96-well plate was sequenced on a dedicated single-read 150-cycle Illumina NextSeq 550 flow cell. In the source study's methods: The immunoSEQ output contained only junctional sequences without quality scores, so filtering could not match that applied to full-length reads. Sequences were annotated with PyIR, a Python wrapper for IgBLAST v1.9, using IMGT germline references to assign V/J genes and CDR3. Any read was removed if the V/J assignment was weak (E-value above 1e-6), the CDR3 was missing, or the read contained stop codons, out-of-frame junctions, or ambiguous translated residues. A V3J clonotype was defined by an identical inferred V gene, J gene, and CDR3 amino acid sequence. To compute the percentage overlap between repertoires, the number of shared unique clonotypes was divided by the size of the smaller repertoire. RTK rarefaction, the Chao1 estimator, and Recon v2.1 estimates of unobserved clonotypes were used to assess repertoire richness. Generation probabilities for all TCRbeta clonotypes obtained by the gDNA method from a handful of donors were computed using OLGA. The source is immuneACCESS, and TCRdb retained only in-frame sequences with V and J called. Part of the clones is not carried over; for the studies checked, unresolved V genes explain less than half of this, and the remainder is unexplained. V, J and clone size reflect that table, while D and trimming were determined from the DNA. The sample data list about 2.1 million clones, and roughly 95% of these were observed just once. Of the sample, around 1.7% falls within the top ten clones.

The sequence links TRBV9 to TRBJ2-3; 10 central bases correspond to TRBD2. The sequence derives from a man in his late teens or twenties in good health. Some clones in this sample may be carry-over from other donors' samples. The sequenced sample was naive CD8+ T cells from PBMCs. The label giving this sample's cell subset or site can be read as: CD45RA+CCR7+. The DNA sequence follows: TGTGCCAGCAGCGGAGGACTAGCGGCACACACAGATACGCAGTATTTT. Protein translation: CASSGGLAAHTDTQYF.